Each of the 6 T cell receptor beta chains below was sequenced from the same sample in a study of blood T cell repertoires in COVID-19 (dated by TCRdb to 2018 to 2021). Libraries were prepared through the immunoSEQ multiplex PCR assay. This is the immuneACCESS table as TCRdb keeps it, with only in-frame sequences that have V and J called. A part of the clones is gone; compared with another copy, unresolved V genes explain less than half, and the rest is unexplained. Within this sample are about 36,000 clones, with roughly 78% of them counted one time only. The ten largest clones represent 25% to 35% of the sample. Specimen: peripheral blood. All receptors derive from a man aged 60 to 69 with acute or convalescent COVID-19.

The rearrangement uses TRBV4-1 and TRBJ2-5; TRBD2 aligns across 10 bases. The length of the CDR3 is 15 residues. V was clipped by 5 bases and J by 5 bases; unmatched bases: 8. CDR1 and CDR2 (germline): MGHRA, YSYEKL. CDR3 DNA: TGCGCCAGCAGCTTAGCGGGAGGCCGGGGTGAGACCCAGTACTTC. Its translation: CASSLAGGRGETQYF.

The gene calls are TRBV28 and TRBJ1-2, with 7 bases aligning to TRBD1. There are 14 residues in the CDR3. V lost 8 bases, J lost 1 base, and 7 bases stayed unmatched. The germline gives CDR1 MDHEN, CDR2 SYDVKM. Written as DNA, the CDR3 is TGTGCCAGCCTGACAGGGAATAATAACTATGGCTACACCTTC. Translating gives CASLTGNNNYGYTF.

This chain joins TRBV5-1 and TRBJ2-7; D is uncertain. CDR3 length equals 14 residues. The V gene lost 4 bases and the J gene lost 2 bases, with 13 bases spanning the gap. Per germline, CDR1 SGHRS and CDR2 YFSETQ. The CDR3 reads CASSPTAGTYEQYF. CDR3 sequence (DNA): TGCGCCAGCAGCCCTACTGCCGGTACCTACGAGCAGTACTTC.

The rearrangement uses TRBV6-1 and TRBJ2-7, with TRBD1 matching over 10 bases. CDR1 MNHNS and CDR2 SASEGT come from the germline V gene. The CDR3 is 15 amino acids. The junction had 5 bases not matched to a gene; V was cut back by 1 base and J by 5 bases. CDR3 protein: CASSEGQGASHEQYF. DNA of the CDR3: TGTGCCAGCAGTGAAGGACAGGGGGCAAGCCACGAGCAGTACTTC.

This clone occurred many times. The chain joins TRBV7-2 to TRBJ2-7; 8 bases map to TRBD1. Germline-derived CDR1 and CDR2 are SGHTA and FQGNSA. V lost 6 bases to trimming and J lost 1 base; unmatched junction nucleotides: 5. This CDR3 is built from 14 residues. CDR3 nucleotide sequence: TGTGCCAGCAGTAGGGACAGGTCTTCCTACGAGCAGTACTTC. Translated: CASSRDRSSYEQYF.

In DNA, the CDR3 is TGTGCCAGCCCCGCCCGTAGGGGACAGACAAGAGATACGCAGTATTTT. This translates into CASPARRGQTRDTQYF. The chain carries TRBV28 and TRBJ2-3; 7 nucleotides align to TRBD1. Germline loops: CDR1 MDHEN, CDR2 SYDVKM. V dropped 8 bases and J dropped 5; count of bases not matched to a gene: 16. The CDR3 is 16 residues long.